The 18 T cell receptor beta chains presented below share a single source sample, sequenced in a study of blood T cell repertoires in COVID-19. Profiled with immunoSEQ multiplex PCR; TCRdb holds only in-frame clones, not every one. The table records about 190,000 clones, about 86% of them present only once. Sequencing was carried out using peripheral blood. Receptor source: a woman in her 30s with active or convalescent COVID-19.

The CDR3 here is CASSQDLVETQYF. CDR3 DNA sequence: TGTGCCAGCAGCCAAGATCTTGTCGAGACCCAGTACTTC. The chain couples TRBV3-1 (or the pseudogene TRBV3-2) to TRBJ2-5; D unresolved. CDR3 length equals 13 residues. Germline CDR1 LGHDT, CDR2 YNNKEL (reference sequence). V lost 0 bases to trimming and J lost 5 bases, with 7 bases between them.

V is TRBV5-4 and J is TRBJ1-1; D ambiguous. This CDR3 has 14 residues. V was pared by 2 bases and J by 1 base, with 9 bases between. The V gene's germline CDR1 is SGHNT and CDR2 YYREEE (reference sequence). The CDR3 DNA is TGTGCCAGCAGCTTATCCAGGTGGAACACTGAAGCTTTCTTT. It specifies CASSLSRWNTEAFF.

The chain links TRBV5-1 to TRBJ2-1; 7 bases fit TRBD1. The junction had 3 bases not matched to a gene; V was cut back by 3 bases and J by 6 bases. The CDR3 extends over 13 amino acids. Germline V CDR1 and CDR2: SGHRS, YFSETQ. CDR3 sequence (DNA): TGCGCCAGCAGCTCACAGGGGCGCAATGAGCAGTTCTTC. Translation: CASSSQGRNEQFF.

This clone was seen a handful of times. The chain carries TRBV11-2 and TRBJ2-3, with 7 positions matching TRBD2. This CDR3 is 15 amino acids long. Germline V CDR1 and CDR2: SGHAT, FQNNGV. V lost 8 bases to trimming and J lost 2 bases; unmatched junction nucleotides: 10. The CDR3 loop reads CASGRKAGFTDTQYF. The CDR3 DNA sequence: TGTGCCAGCGGACGTAAAGCGGGATTCACAGATACGCAGTATTTT.

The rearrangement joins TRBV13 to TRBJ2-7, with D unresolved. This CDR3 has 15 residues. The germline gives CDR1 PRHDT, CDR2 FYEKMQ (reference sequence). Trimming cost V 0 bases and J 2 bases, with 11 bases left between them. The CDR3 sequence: CASSLGQNTAYEQYF. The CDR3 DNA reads TGTGCCAGCAGCTTAGGACAGAATACAGCCTACGAGCAGTACTTC.

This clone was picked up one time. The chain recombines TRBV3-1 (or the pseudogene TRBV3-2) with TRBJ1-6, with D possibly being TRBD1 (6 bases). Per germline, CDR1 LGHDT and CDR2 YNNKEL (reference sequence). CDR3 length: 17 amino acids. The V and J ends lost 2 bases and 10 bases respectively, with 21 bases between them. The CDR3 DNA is TGTGCCAGCAGCCAACTGCCCCAGGGGAAGAGACGGTCACCCCTCCACTTT. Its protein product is CASSQLPQGKRRSPLHF.

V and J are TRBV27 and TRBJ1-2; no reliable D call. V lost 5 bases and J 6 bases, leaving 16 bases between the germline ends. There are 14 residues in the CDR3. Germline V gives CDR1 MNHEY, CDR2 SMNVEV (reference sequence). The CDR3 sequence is CASSPGVVRDGYTF. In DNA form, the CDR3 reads TGTGCCAGCAGTCCTGGCGTGGTCCGGGATGGCTACACCTTC.

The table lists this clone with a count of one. CDR3 sequence (DNA): TGTGCCAGCAGTGAAAGTTCTACAATGGGCTACGGCTACACCTTC. It encodes CASSESSTMGYGYTF. The chain couples TRBV6-1 to TRBJ1-2; D not resolved. V was trimmed by 2 bases and J by 8 bases, leaving 18 bases between them. Looked up from germline, CDR1 is MNHNS and CDR2 is SASEGT. The CDR3 is made up of 15 amino acids.

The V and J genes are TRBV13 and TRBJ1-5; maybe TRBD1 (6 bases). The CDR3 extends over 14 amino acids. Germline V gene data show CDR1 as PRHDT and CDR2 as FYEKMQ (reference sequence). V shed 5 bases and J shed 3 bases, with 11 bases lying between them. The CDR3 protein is CASSQGHLNQPQHF. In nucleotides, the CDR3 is TGTGCCAGCAGCCAGGGACACCTCAATCAGCCCCAGCATTTT.

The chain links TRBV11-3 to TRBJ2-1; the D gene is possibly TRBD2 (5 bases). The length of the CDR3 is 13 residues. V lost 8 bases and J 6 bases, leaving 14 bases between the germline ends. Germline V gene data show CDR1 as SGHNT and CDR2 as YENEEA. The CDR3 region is CASRSERANEQFF. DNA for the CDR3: TGTGCCAGCCGATCTGAGAGGGCCAATGAGCAGTTCTTC.

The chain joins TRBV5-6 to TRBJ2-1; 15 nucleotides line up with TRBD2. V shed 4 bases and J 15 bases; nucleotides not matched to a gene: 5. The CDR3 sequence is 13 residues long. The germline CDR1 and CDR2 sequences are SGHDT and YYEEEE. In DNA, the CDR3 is TGTGCCAGCAGCCCCCGGACTAGCGGGGGGGGGTTCTTC. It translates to CASSPRTSGGGFF.

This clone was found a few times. CDR3 in amino acids: CATNDRGTGNTIYF. In DNA, the CDR3 is TGTGCCACCAACGACAGGGGGACTGGAAACACCATATATTTT. The genes are TRBV19 and TRBJ1-3, with TRBD1 identical over 9 bases. This CDR3 has 14 residues. V shed 10 bases and J 2 bases; nucleotides not matched to a gene: 6. Germline CDR1 and CDR2: LNHDA and SQIVND (reference sequence).

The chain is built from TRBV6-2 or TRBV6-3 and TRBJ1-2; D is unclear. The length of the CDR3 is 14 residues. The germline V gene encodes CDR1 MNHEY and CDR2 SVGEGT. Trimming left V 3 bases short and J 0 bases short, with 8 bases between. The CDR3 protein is CASSYSAANYGYTF. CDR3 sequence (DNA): TGTGCCAGCAGTTATTCCGCAGCTAACTATGGCTACACCTTC.

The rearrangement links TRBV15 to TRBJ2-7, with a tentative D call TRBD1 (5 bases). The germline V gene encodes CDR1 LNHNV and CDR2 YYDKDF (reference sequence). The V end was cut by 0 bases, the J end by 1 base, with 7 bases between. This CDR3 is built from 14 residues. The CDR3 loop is CATSRDKGSYEQYF. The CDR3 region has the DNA TGTGCCACCAGCAGAGATAAGGGGTCCTACGAGCAGTACTTC.

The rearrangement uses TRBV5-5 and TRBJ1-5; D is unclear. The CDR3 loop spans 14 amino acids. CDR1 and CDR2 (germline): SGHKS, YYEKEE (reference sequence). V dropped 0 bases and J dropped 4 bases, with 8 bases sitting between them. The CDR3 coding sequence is TGTGCCAGCAGCTTGGAGGCTAGTAATCAGCCCCAGCATTTT. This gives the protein CASSLEASNQPQHF.

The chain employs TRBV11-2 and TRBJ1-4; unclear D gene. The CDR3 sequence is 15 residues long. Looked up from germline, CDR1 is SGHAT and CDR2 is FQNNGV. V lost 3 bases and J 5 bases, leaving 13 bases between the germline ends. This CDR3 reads CASSFLTRMNEKLFF. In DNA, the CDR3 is TGTGCCAGCAGCTTTCTCACTAGAATGAATGAAAAACTGTTTTTT. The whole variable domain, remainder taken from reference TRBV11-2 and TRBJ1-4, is EAGVAQSPRYKIIEKRQSVAFWCNPISGHATLYWYQQILGQGPKLLIQFQNNGVVDDSQLPKDRFSAERLKGVDSTLKIQPAKLEDSAVYLCASSFLTRMNEKLFFGSGTQLSVL.

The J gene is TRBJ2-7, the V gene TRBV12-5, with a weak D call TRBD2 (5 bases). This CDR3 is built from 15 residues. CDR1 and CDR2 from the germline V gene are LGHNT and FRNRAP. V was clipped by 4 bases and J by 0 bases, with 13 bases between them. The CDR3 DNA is TGTGCTAGTGGTTCCGGGGTAGGATCCTCCTACGAGCAGTACTTC. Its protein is CASGSGVGSSYEQYF.

CDR3 nucleotide sequence: TGTGCCAGCAGCCCAAACCCTGCGGGGGGAGAAAAACTGTTTTTT. Amino acids: CASSPNPAGGEKLFF. The V gene is TRBV3-1 (or the pseudogene TRBV3-2), the J gene TRBJ1-4, with D perhaps matching TRBD1 (5 bases). Germline V gives CDR1 LGHDT, CDR2 YNNKEL (reference sequence). This CDR3 is 15 amino acids long. Trimming took off 4 bases at V and 8 bases at J, with 17 bases between the two ends.